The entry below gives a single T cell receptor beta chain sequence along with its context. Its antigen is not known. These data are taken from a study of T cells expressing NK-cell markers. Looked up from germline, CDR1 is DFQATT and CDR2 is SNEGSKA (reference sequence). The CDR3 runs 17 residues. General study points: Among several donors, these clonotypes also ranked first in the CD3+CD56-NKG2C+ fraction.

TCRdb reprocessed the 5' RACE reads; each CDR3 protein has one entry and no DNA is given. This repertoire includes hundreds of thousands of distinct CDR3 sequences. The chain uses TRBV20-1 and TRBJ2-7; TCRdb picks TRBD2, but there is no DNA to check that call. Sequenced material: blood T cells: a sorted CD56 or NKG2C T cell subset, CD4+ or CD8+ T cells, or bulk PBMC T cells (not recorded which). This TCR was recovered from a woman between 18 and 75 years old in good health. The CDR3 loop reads CSAAGLAGLPSSYEQYF.